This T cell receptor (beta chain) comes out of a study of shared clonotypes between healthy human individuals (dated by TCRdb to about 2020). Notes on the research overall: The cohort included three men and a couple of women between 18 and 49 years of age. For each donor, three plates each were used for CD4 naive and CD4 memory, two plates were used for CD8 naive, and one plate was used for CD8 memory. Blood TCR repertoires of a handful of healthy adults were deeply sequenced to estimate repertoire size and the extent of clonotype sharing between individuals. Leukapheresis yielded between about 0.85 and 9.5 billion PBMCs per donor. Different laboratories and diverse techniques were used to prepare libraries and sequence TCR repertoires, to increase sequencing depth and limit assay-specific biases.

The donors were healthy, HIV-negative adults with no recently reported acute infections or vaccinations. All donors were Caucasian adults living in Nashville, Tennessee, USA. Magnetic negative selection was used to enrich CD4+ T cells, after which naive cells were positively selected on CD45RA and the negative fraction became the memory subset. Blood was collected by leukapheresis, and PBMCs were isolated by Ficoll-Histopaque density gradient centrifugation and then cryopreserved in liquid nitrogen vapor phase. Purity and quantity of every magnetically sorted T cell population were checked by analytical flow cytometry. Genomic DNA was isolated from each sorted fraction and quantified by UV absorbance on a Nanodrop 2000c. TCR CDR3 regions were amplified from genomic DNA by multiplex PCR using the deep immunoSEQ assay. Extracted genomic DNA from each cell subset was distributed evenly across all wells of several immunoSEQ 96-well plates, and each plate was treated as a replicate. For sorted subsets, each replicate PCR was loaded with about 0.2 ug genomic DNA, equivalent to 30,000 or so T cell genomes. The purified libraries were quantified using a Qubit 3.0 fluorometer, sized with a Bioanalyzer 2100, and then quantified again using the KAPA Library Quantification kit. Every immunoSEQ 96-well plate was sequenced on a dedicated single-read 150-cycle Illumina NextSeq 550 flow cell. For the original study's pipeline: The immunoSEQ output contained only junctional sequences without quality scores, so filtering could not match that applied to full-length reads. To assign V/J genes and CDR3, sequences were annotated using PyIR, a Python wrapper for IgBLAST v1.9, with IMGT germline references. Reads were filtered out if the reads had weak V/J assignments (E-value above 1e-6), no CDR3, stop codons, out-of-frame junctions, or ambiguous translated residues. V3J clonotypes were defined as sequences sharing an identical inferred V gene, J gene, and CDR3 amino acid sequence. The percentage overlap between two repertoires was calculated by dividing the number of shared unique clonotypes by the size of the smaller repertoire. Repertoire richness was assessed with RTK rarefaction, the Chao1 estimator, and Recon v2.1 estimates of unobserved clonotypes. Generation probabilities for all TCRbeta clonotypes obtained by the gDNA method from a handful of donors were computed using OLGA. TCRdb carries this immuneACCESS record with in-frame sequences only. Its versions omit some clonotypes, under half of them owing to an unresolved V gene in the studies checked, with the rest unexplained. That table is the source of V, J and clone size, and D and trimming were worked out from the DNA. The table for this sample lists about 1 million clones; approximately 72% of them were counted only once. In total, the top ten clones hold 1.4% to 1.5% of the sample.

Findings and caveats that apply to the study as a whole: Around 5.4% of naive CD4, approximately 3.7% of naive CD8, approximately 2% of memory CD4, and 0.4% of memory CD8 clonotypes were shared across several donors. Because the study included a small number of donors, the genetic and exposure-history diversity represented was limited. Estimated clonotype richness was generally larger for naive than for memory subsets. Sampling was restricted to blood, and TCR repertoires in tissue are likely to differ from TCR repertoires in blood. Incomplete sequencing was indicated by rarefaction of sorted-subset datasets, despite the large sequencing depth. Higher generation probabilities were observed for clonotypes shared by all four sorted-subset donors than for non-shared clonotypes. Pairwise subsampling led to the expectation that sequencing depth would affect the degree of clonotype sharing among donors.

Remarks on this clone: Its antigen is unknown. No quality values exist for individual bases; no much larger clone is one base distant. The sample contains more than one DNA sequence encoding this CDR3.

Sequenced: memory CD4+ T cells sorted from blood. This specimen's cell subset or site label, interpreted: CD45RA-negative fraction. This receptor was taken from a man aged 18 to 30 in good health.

This receptor carries the CDR3 CASSLGGQDEKLFF. The base sequence is TGTGCCAGCAGCTTAGGGGGACAGGATGAAAAACTGTTTTTT. The chain joins TRBV7-9 to TRBJ1-4, and 8 bases in between align with TRBD1. The CDR3, cysteine through phenylalanine, is 14 amino acids long. Here the CDR3 DNA is all that survives: 42 bases in frame from base 1. CDR1 and CDR2, per the germline V gene (reference sequence), are SEHNR and FQNEAQ. Germline trimming: 1 base from V, 6 bases from J; junction bases outside gene matches: 1.